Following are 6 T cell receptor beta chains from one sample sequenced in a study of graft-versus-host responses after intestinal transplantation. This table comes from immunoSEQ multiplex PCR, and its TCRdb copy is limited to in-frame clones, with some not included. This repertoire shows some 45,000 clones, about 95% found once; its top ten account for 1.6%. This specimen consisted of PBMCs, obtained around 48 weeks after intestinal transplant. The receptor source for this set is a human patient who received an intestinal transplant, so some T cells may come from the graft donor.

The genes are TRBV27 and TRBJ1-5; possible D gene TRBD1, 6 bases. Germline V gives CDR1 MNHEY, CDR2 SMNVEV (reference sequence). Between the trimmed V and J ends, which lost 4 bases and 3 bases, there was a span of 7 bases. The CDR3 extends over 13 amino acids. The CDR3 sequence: CASSWTANQPQHF. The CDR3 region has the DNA TGTGCCAGCAGTTGGACAGCCAATCAGCCCCAGCATTTT.

This CDR3 is CASSETGTSWYEQYF. The DNA of the CDR3 is TGTGCCAGCAGTGAAACCGGGACTAGTTGGTACGAGCAGTACTTC. The V call is TRBV2, the J call TRBJ2-7, with TRBD2 identical over 8 bases. CDR1 and CDR2 (germline): SNHLY, FYNNEI. This CDR3 is built from 15 residues. V lost 2 bases and J lost 4; bases outside the gene matches: 7.

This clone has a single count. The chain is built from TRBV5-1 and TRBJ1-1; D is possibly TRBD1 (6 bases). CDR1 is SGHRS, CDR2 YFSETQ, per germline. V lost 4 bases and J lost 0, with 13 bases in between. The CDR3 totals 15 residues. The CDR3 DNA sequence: TGCGCCAGCAGCACTCAGACAGGCATGAACACTGAAGCTTTCTTT. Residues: CASSTQTGMNTEAFF.

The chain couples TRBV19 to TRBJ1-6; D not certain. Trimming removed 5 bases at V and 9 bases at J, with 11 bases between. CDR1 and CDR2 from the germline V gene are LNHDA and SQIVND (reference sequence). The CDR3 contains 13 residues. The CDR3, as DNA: TGTGCCAGTAGTTCCCCCGGGATTTCACCCCTCCACTTT. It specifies CASSSPGISPLHF.

CDR3 in amino acids: CASSLEVSPSGANVLTF. The CDR3 DNA reads TGTGCCAGCAGCTTAGAGGTCAGTCCCTCTGGGGCCAACGTCCTGACTTTC. The V and J genes are TRBV7-6 and TRBJ2-6; D remains ambiguous. The CDR3 length is 17 residues. Trimming cost V 1 base and J 0 bases, with 10 bases left between them. The germline CDR1 and CDR2 sequences are SGHVS and FNYEAQ.

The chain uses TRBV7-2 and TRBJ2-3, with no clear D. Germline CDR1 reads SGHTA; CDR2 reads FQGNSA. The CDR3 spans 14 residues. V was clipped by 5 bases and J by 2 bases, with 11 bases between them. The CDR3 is CASSPGSITDTQYF. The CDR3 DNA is TGTGCCAGCAGCCCTGGGTCTATCACAGATACGCAGTATTTT.